Each of the 13 T cell receptor beta chains below was sequenced from the same sample in a study of cytomegalovirus exposure and HLA in healthy donors. Measured with immunoSEQ multiplex PCR; TCRdb has only the in-frame clones, and not every one. Among around 60,000 clones listed, 90% were seen once. The source material was PBMCs. The receptors here all came from a man younger than 35 in good health and CMV-seronegative.

The J gene is TRBJ1-4, the V gene TRBV15, with D tentatively TRBD1 (5 bases). The germline V and J ends were trimmed by 4 bases and 3 bases, with 12 bases remaining between them. CDR1 LNHNV and CDR2 YYDKDF come from the germline V gene (reference sequence). The CDR3 is 15 amino acids. DNA for the CDR3: TGTGCCACCAGCACCAACAGGAAACCTAATGAAAAACTGTTTTTT. Translation: CATSTNRKPNEKLFF.

The gene calls are TRBV7-9 and TRBJ2-2, with 10 bases matching TRBD1. Germline lookup yields CDR1 SEHNR and CDR2 FQNEAQ (reference sequence). The CDR3 runs to 15 residues. V shed 6 bases, J shed 4 bases, and the junction held 5 bases outside the gene matches. Here the CDR3 DNA reads TGTGCCAGCAGATCGGGACAGGGGCCCACCGGGGAGCTGTTTTTT. It specifies CASRSGQGPTGELFF.

The chain couples TRBV30 to TRBJ1-1; D is ambiguous. CDR1 is GTSNPN, CDR2 SVGIG, per germline (reference sequence). The CDR3 has 13 amino acids. The V gene lost 0 bases and the J gene lost 5 bases, with 10 bases spanning the gap. CDR3 DNA sequence: TGTGCCTGGAGTGTTGCCGTCAGGACTGAAGCTTTCTTT. This sequence encodes CAWSVAVRTEAFF.

V gene TRBV23-1 combines with J gene TRBJ1-5, with 7 bases matching TRBD1. TRBV23-1 is identified as an open reading frame with a role that is uncertain. Losses at the gene ends were 4 bases for V and 4 bases for J; bases not matched to a gene: 7. CDR3 length: 15 amino acids. DNA for the CDR3: TGCGCCAGCAGTCGACGCTCAGGGGGAAATCAGCCCCAGCATTTT. This encodes CASSRRSGGNQPQHF.

The chain recombines TRBV12-1 with TRBJ1-5; the table names TRBD1, a call not compared with the DNA. TRBV12-1 is listed as a pseudogene. The CDR3 consists of 18 residues. The DNA of the CDR3 is TGTGCCAGCAGCTTCCGGGACAGAACTAGTCCAAGCAATCAGCCCCAGCATTTT. Protein product: CASSFRDRTSPSNQPQHF.

V gene TRBV7-2 combines with J gene TRBJ1-1, with D possibly TRBD1 on 5 matching bases. The V gene lost 3 bases and the J gene lost 4 bases, with 18 bases spanning the gap. The germline gives CDR1 SGHTA, CDR2 FQGNSA. CDR3 length: 16 amino acids. The CDR3 sequence is CASSFVGTAQGTEAFF. Here the CDR3 DNA reads TGTGCCAGCAGCTTTGTTGGTACAGCCCAGGGCACTGAAGCTTTCTTT.

This chain links TRBV5-4 with TRBJ1-1, with TRBD1 as a possible D gene (6 bases). The CDR3 contains 14 residues. Trimming removed 4 bases from V and 3 bases from J, with 13 bases in between. Per germline, CDR1 SGHNT and CDR2 YYREEE (reference sequence). CDR3 coding DNA: TGTGCCAGCAGCACGGACAGTAAATACACTGAAGCTTTCTTT. Translated, it gives CASSTDSKYTEAFF.

The J gene is TRBJ2-5, the V gene TRBV10-3; D is possibly TRBD2 (6 bases). The germline CDR1 and CDR2 sequences are ENHRY and SYGVKD. Trimming removed 5 bases at V and 5 bases at J, with 15 bases between. The CDR3 totals 14 residues. This CDR3 is CAISRGGVRETQYF. CDR3 nucleotides: TGTGCCATCAGTAGAGGAGGGGTGAGGGAGACCCAGTACTTC.

The chain has TRBV19 and TRBJ2-2, with D maybe TRBD2 (5 bases). The CDR3 has 13 amino acids. The germline V and J ends were trimmed by 5 bases and 4 bases, with 8 bases remaining between them. Looked up from germline, CDR1 is LNHDA and CDR2 is SQIVND (reference sequence). The CDR3 coding sequence is TGTGCCAGTAGTGAGGGTTCCACCGGGGAGCTGTTTTTT. Its translation: CASSEGSTGELFF.

This clone has only one observation. This sequence joins TRBV2 and TRBJ2-5, with D possibly matching TRBD2 (6 bases). CDR1 and CDR2 from the germline V gene are SNHLY and FYNNEI. The CDR3 extends over 11 amino acids. Trimming took off 6 bases at V and 14 bases at J, with 16 bases between the two ends. CDR3 amino acids: CASSAKLATYF. The CDR3 bases are TGTGCCAGCAGCGCTAAACTAGCAACCTACTTC.

For the CDR3, the DNA is TGCGCCAGCAGCTCTGGGACAGTTGCGAACACCGGGGAGCTGTTTTTT. Its translation is CASSSGTVANTGELFF. The J gene is TRBJ2-2, the V gene TRBV5-1; TRBD1 matches at 7 bases. This CDR3 has 16 amino acids. J gave up 0 bases and V 3 bases, and 5 bases lay outside the gene matches. Germline CDR1 SGHRS, CDR2 YFSETQ.

This clone showed up just once. This chain joins TRBV11-3 and TRBJ2-1; D remains ambiguous. Germline V gene data show CDR1 as SGHNT and CDR2 as YENEEA. V lost 6 bases and J 0 bases, leaving 12 bases between the germline ends. The length of the CDR3 is 15 residues. The CDR3 DNA reads as TGTGCCAGCAGTCCGACTTTTAGCTCCTACAATGAGCAGTTCTTC. It yields the protein CASSPTFSSYNEQFF.

The chain recombines TRBV19 with TRBJ2-4; TRBD2 matches at 11 bases. J lost 8 bases, V lost 11 bases, and 11 bases had no gene match. Germline V lookup: CDR1 LNHDA, CDR2 SQIVND (reference sequence). This CDR3 has 14 residues. The CDR3 region has the DNA TGTGCCGATCGGGCTAGCGGGAGGTCTGACATTCAGTACTTC. Its translation is CADRASGRSDIQYF.